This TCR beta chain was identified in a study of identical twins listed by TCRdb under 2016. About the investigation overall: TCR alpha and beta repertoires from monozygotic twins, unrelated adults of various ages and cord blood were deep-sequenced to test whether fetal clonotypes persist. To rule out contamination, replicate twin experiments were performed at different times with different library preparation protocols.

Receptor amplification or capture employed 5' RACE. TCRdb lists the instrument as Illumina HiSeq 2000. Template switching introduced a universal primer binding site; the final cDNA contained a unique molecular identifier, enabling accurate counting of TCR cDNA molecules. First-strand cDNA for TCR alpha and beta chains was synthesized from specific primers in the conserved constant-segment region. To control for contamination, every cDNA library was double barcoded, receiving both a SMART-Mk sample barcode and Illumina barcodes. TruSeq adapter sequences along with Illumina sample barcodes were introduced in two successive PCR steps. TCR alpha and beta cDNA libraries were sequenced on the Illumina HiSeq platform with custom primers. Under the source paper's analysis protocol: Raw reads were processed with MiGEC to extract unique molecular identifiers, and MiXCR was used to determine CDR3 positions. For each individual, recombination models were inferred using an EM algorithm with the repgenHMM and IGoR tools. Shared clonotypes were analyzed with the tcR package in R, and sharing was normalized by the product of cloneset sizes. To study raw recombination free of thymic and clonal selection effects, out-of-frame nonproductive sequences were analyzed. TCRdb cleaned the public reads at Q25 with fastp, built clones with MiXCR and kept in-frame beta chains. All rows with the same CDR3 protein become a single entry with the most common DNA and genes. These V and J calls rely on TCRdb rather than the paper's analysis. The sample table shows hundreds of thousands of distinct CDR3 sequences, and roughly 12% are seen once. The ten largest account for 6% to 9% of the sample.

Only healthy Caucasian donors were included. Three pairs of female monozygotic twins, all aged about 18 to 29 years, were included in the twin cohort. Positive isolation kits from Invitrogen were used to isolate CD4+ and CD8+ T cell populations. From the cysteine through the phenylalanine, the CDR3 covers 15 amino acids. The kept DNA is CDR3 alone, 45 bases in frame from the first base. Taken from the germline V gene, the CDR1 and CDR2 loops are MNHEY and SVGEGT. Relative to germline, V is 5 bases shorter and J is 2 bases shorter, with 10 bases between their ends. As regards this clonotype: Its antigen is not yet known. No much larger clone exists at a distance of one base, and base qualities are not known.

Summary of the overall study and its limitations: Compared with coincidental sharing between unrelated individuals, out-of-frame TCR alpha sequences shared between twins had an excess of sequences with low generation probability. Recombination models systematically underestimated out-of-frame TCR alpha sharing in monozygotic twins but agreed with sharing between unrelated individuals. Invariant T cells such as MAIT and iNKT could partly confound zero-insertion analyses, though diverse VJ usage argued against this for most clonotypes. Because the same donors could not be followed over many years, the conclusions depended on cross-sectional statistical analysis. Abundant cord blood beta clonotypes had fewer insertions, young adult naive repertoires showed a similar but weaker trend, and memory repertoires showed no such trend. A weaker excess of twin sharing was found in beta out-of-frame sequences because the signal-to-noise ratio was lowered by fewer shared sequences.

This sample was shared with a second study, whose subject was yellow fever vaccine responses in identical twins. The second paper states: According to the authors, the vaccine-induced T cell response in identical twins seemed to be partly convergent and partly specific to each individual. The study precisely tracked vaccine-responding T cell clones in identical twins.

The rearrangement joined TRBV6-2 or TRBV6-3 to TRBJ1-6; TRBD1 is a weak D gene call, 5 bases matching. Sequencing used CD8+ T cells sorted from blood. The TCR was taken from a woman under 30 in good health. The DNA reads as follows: TGTGCCAGCAGTCGTACGGACACCTATAATTCACCCCTCCACTTT. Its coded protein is CASSRTDTYNSPLHF.